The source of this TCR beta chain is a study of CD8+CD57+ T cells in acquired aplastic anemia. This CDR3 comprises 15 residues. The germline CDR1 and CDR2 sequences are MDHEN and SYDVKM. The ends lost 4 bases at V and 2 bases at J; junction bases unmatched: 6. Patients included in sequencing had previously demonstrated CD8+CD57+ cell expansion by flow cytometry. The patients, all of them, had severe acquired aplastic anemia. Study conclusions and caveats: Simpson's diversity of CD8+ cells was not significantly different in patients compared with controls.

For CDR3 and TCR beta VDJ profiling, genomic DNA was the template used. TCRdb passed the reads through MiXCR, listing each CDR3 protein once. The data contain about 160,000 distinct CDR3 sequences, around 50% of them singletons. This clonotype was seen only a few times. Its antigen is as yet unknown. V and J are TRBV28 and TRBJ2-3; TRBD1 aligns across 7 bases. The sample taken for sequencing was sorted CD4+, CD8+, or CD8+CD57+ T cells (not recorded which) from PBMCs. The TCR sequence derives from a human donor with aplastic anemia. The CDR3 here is CASSSTGASTDTQYF. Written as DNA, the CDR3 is TGTGCCAGCAGTTCCACAGGGGCTTCCACAGATACGCAGTATTTT.